These T cell receptor beta chains were read from a single sample in a study of blood T cell repertoires in COVID-19. Clones were sequenced by immunoSEQ multiplex PCR, and TCRdb holds only the in-frame ones, with some missing. The sample holds about 220,000 clones, under 90% seen once. Material: peripheral blood. The origin of the receptors is an older woman who had recovered from COVID-19. Each CDR3 is given with its conserved first and last residue. The D gene is left open where the match is weak. Rows may omit the clone size; those that give it use once, few, many or a size class.

d_gene: TRBD1
v_gene: TRBV9
abundance: NA
j_gene: TRBJ1-2
CDR3nt: TGTGCCAGCAGCGCCGGACAGGTTTGGGGTGGCTACACCTTC
CDR3aa: CASSAGQVWGGYTF

d_gene: NA
v_gene: TRBV4-2
abundance: NA
j_gene: TRBJ2-7
CDR3nt: TGTGCCAGCAGCCAAGATTCTAGTGTCTACGAGCAGTACTTC
CDR3aa: CASSQDSSVYEQYF

d_gene: TRBD1
v_gene: TRBV10-2
abundance: NA
j_gene: TRBJ2-1
CDR3nt: TGCGCCAGCCTACAGGGGGCGAATGAGCAGTTCTTC
CDR3aa: CASLQGANEQFF

d_gene: TRBD2
v_gene: TRBV7-9
abundance: few
j_gene: TRBJ2-3
CDR3nt: TGTGCCAGCAGCTCAACCCCGGGACTAGAGAAAACAGATACGCAGTATTTT
CDR3aa: CASSSTPGLEKTDTQYF

d_gene: NA
v_gene: TRBV4-1
abundance: NA
j_gene: TRBJ1-1
CDR3nt: TGCGCCAGCAGCCAAGATGTAGGGGACACTGAAGCTTTCTTT
CDR3aa: CASSQDVGDTEAFF

d_gene: TRBD1
v_gene: TRBV9
abundance: NA
j_gene: TRBJ1-6
CDR3nt: TGTGCCAGCAGCGTTGGTGGGACAGGGGTTTATTCACCCCTCCACTTT
CDR3aa: CASSVGGTGVYSPLHF

d_gene: TRBD2
v_gene: TRBV4-2
abundance: few
j_gene: TRBJ2-1
CDR3nt: TGTGCCAGCAGCCCCCTAGCGGGGGCCAATGAGCAGTTCTTC
CDR3aa: CASSPLAGANEQFF

d_gene: TRBD2
v_gene: TRBV5-4
abundance: NA
j_gene: TRBJ2-1
CDR3nt: TGTGCCAGCAGCTTCGCCGGGGGGGGTTTCGATGAGCAGTTCTTC
CDR3aa: CASSFAGGGFDEQFF

d_gene: NA
v_gene: TRBV18
abundance: NA
j_gene: TRBJ2-3
CDR3nt: TGTGCCAGCTTTAACTCATATACAGATACGCAGTATTTT
CDR3aa: CASFNSYTDTQYF

d_gene: TRBD1
v_gene: TRBV6-6
abundance: NA
j_gene: TRBJ2-1
CDR3nt: TGTGCCAGCAGTTACCTACGGGACAGAGACAATGAGCAGTTCTTC
CDR3aa: CASSYLRDRDNEQFF

d_gene: NA
v_gene: TRBV7-2
abundance: NA
j_gene: TRBJ1-1
CDR3nt: TGTGCCAGCAGCTTTAGCGGGGCCACTGAAGCTTTCTTT
CDR3aa: CASSFSGATEAFF

d_gene: NA
v_gene: TRBV6-5
abundance: NA
j_gene: TRBJ2-7
CDR3nt: TGTGCCAGCGCCGTGGGAGTTTCGGCCGAGCAGTACTTC
CDR3aa: CASAVGVSAEQYF

d_gene: NA
v_gene: TRBV19
abundance: NA
j_gene: TRBJ1-4
CDR3nt: TGTGCCAGTAGAAAGCGGACCCCTGCAACTAATGAAAAACTGTTTTTT
CDR3aa: CASRKRTPATNEKLFF

d_gene: TRBD1
v_gene: TRBV2
abundance: once
j_gene: TRBJ2-3
CDR3nt: TGTGCCAGCAGTGAAGAAGGGACAGGGGTAGATACGCAGTATTTT
CDR3aa: CASSEEGTGVDTQYF